The 22 T cell receptor beta chains reported below all come from one sample, sequenced in a study of T cell responses to AZD1222 COVID-19 vaccine. Assay used: immunoSEQ multiplex PCR; TCRdb lists only in-frame clones, some missing. The top ten hold more than 4.5% of the sample, which has over 100,000 clones, 70% to 90% seen once. The sample was peripheral blood, taken on day 0 of AZD1222 vaccination. The receptors were gathered from an adult in good health.

J is TRBJ1-5 and V is TRBV6-5; TRBD1 matches at 9 bases. In germline, CDR1 is MNHEY, CDR2 SVGAGI. CDR3 length: 15 amino acids. V was pared by 6 bases and J by 7 bases, with 10 bases of the junction left unmatched. Written as DNA, the CDR3 is TGTGCCAGCAGAATAAACACAGGGGGCGGACAGCCCCAGCATTTT. Translation: CASRINTGGGQPQHF.

The chain employs TRBV4-3 and TRBJ1-6; D is ambiguous. V shed 4 bases and J shed 10 bases, with 11 bases lying between them. CDR3 length: 13 residues. CDR1 is LGHNA, CDR2 YSLEER, per germline. This CDR3 is CASSLRRESPLHF. CDR3 sequence (DNA): TGCGCCAGCAGCCTGCGGCGGGAATCACCCCTCCACTTT.

CDR3 sequence reads: CASSIRPLYEQYF. CDR3 in DNA: TGTGCCAGTAGTATACGACCGCTCTACGAGCAGTACTTC. The V call is TRBV19, the J call TRBJ2-7; D is uncertain. V lost 2 bases and J lost 3, with 8 bases in between. Germline V CDR1 and CDR2: LNHDA, SQIVND (reference sequence). This CDR3 comprises 13 residues.

This chain connects TRBV12-5 to TRBJ2-2; TRBD2 agrees at 12 bases. Losses at the gene ends were 1 base for V and 10 bases for J; bases not matched to a gene: 10. The CDR3 runs 17 residues. CDR1 is LGHNT and CDR2 is FRNRAP in the germline V gene. CDR3 DNA: TGTGCTAGTGGTTTGGATGGCGGGACTAGCGGGTTTTTGGAGCTGTTTTTT. This translates into CASGLDGGTSGFLELFF.

This sequence joins TRBV5-1 and TRBJ1-4; tentative D call: TRBD1 (5 bases). Trimming cost V 1 base and J 2 bases, with 12 bases left between them. The germline gives CDR1 SGHRS, CDR2 YFSETQ. The length of the CDR3 is 16 residues. The CDR3 DNA sequence: TGCGCCAGCAGCTTGCATCAGGGAGGGACTAATGAAAAACTGTTTTTT. It encodes CASSLHQGGTNEKLFF. The whole variable domain, filled in from reference TRBV5-1 and TRBJ1-4, reads KAGVTQTPRYLIKTRGQQVTLSCSPISGHRSVSWYQQTPGQGLQFLFEYFSETQRNKGNFPGRFSGRQFSNSRSEMNVSTLELGDSALYLCASSLHQGGTNEKLFFGSGTQLSVL.

The chain joins TRBV4-2 to TRBJ1-3; weak D call: TRBD1 (6 bases). There are 16 residues in the CDR3. CDR1 is LGHNA, CDR2 YNFKEQ, per germline. V was shortened by 2 bases and J by 4 bases, with 15 bases between the two germline ends. The CDR3 region is CASSQSPRGYGNTIYF. CDR3 nucleotide sequence: TGTGCCAGCAGCCAATCCCCCAGGGGCTACGGAAACACCATATATTTT.

The chain joins TRBV6-5 to TRBJ2-2; 7 nucleotides agree with TRBD1. Germline V gene data show CDR1 as MNHEY and CDR2 as SVGAGI. With 6 bases clipped from V and 1 base from J, the junction kept 5 bases outside the gene matches. The CDR3 is made up of 15 amino acids. CDR3 protein: CASSLRTGNTGELFF. For the CDR3, the DNA is TGTGCCAGCAGCCTAAGGACAGGGAACACCGGGGAGCTGTTTTTT.

This CDR3 is CASSSEGARTFF. The CDR3 region has the DNA TGTGCCAGCAGCTCGGAGGGGGCGAGGACTTTCTTT. The chain links TRBV11-2 to TRBJ1-1; 7 bases match TRBD1. CDR1 is SGHAT, CDR2 FQNNGV, per germline. The CDR3 is 12 amino acids. V lost 4 bases and J lost 12; bases outside the gene matches: 8.

The chain joins TRBV4-1 to TRBJ1-2; TRBD1 is a possible D gene (5 bases). The germline gives CDR1 MGHRA, CDR2 YSYEKL. This CDR3 region has 16 residues. Trimming cost V 0 bases and J 3 bases, with 14 bases left between them. CDR3 bases: TGCGCCAGCAGCCAAGAGGGTCAACAGGCGTACTATGGCTACACCTTC. Its protein is CASSQEGQQAYYGYTF.

The rearrangement links TRBV6-1 to TRBJ1-3, with TRBD1 as a possible D gene (6 bases). Germline CDR1 is MNHNS and CDR2 is SASEGT. Trimming pared 2 bases from V and 3 bases from J, leaving 17 bases between. The CDR3 loop spans 17 amino acids. CDR3 in DNA: TGTGCCAGCAGTGAATTCGGTTCAGGGGAGGGTGGAAACACCATATATTTT. Translation gives CASSEFGSGEGGNTIYF.

This clone was seen just once. The chain is built from TRBV6-1 and TRBJ1-2; maybe TRBD1 (6 bases). The V and J ends lost 2 bases and 13 bases respectively, with 17 bases between them. Looked up from germline, CDR1 is MNHNS and CDR2 is SASEGT. This CDR3 has 13 amino acids. CDR3 sequence: CASSESRQASATF. CDR3 in DNA: TGTGCCAGCAGTGAATCCCGACAGGCGTCGGCCACCTTC.

This rearrangement joins TRBV19 to TRBJ1-3, with D unresolved. The CDR3 runs to 13 residues. The V and J ends lost 9 bases and 4 bases respectively, with 13 bases between them. Germline-derived CDR1 and CDR2 are LNHDA and SQIVND (reference sequence). The CDR3 nucleotides are TGTGCCAGCTCACAACGAGTGGGAAACACCATATATTTT. Translated, it gives CASSQRVGNTIYF.

The chain uses TRBV5-5 and TRBJ1-5; the D gene is possibly TRBD1 (5 bases). The CDR3 sequence is 14 residues long. Germline V gene sequence: CDR1 SGHKS, CDR2 YYEKEE (reference sequence). V was trimmed by 4 bases and J by 5 bases, leaving 13 bases between them. CDR3: CASSPEQGYQPQHF. As DNA, the CDR3 is TGTGCCAGCAGCCCCGAGCAGGGATATCAGCCCCAGCATTTT.

The V call is TRBV5-4, the J call TRBJ2-3; perhaps D is TRBD1 or TRBD2 (5 bases each). Germline V gene lookup returns CDR1 SGHNT and CDR2 YYREEE (reference sequence). Deletions cut 4 bases from V and 5 bases from J, with 11 bases between. The CDR3 is made up of 13 amino acids. CDR3 region: CASSGDDQDTQYF. The CDR3 DNA reads as TGTGCCAGCAGCGGGGACGATCAAGATACGCAGTATTTT.

The J gene is TRBJ2-1, the V gene TRBV19, with 7 bases lining up with TRBD1. The CDR3 runs 14 residues. Germline assignment: CDR1 LNHDA and CDR2 SQIVND (reference sequence). V shed 5 bases and J 4 bases; nucleotides not matched to a gene: 5. The CDR3 loop is CASSENRGYNEQFF. The DNA of the CDR3 is TGTGCCAGTAGTGAAAACAGGGGATACAATGAGCAGTTCTTC. The whole variable domain, remainder taken from reference TRBV19 and TRBJ2-1, is DGGITQSPKYLFRKEGQNVTLSCEQNLNHDAMYWYRQDPGQGLRLIYYSQIVNDFQKGDIAEGYSVSREKKESFPLTVTSAQKNPTAFYLCASSENRGYNEQFFGPGTRLTVL.

The rearrangement links TRBV7-6 to TRBJ2-5, with TRBD2 identical over 9 bases. The CDR3 consists of 14 residues. Germline V lookup: CDR1 SGHVS, CDR2 FNYEAQ. V shed 6 bases, J shed 1 base, and the junction held 3 bases outside the gene matches. The CDR3 bases are TGTGCCAGCAGAAGACTAGCGGCCCAAGAGACCCAGTACTTC. Amino acids: CASRRLAAQETQYF.

The chain links TRBV7-3 to TRBJ1-2; 9 bases align to TRBD1. Trimming took 5 bases from V and 4 from J; bases not matched to a gene: 2. The CDR3 runs to 13 residues. Germline CDR1 reads SGHTA; CDR2 reads FQGTGA. CDR3 DNA sequence: TGTGCCAGCAGCGCGGGACAGGGCTATGGCTACACCTTC. Protein product: CASSAGQGYGYTF.

This sequence joins TRBV10-3 and TRBJ1-3; D remains ambiguous. Looked up from germline, CDR1 is ENHRY and CDR2 is SYGVKD. The V gene lost 0 bases and the J gene lost 0 bases, with 12 bases spanning the gap. The CDR3 is made up of 17 amino acids. For the CDR3, the DNA is TGTGCCATCAGTGAGTCGTCCCCGGCGAGCTCTGGAAACACCATATATTTT. It specifies CAISESSPASSGNTIYF.

The chain recombines TRBV19 with TRBJ1-5; 9 nucleotides agree with TRBD1. Losses at the gene ends were 5 bases for V and 4 bases for J; bases not matched to a gene: 3. The CDR3 is made up of 14 amino acids. Per germline, CDR1 LNHDA and CDR2 SQIVND (reference sequence). The CDR3 DNA reads TGTGCCAGTAGTGTGGACAGGGGAAATCAGCCCCAGCATTTT. This gives the protein CASSVDRGNQPQHF. The full variable domain, in which reference TRBV19 and TRBJ1-5 provide the parts outside the CDR3, is DGGITQSPKYLFRKEGQNVTLSCEQNLNHDAMYWYRQDPGQGLRLIYYSQIVNDFQKGDIAEGYSVSREKKESFPLTVTSAQKNPTAFYLCASSVDRGNQPQHFGDGTRLSIL.

V gene TRBV28 combines with J gene TRBJ2-7, with 13 bases fitting TRBD2. The CDR3 totals 15 residues. The germline gives CDR1 MDHEN, CDR2 SYDVKM. Unmatched junction bases numbered 3, after V lost 3 bases and J lost 4 bases. CDR3 coding DNA: TGTGCCAGCAGTTTGGGGACTAGCGGGACTTACGAGCAGTACTTC. Translation gives CASSLGTSGTYEQYF.

V and J are TRBV7-9 and TRBJ1-1; D gene unclear. This CDR3 has 14 residues. Trimming removed 2 bases from V and 1 base from J, with 8 bases in between. Germline V lookup: CDR1 SEHNR, CDR2 FQNEAQ (reference sequence). CDR3 in amino acids: CASSLPGRNTEAFF. CDR3 DNA: TGTGCCAGCAGCTTACCAGGAAGGAACACTGAAGCTTTCTTT. Variable domain in full (rest from reference TRBV7-9 and TRBJ1-1): DTGVSQNPRHKITKRGQNVTFRCDPISEHNRLYWYRQTLGQGPEFLTYFQNEAQLEKSRLLSDRFSAERPKGSFSTLEIQRTEQGDSAMYLCASSLPGRNTEAFFGQGTRLTVV.

The chain employs TRBV9 and TRBJ1-2; unclear D gene. Trimming shortened V by 8 bases and J by 0 bases, and 14 bases separated the two germline ends. Germline V gives CDR1 SGDLS, CDR2 YYNGEE. This CDR3 is built from 14 residues. The DNA for the CDR3 is TGTGCCAGTTCTCTTTCCGGTACTAACTATGGCTACACCTTC. Translating it yields CASSLSGTNYGYTF.